This T cell receptor (beta chain) was sequenced for a study of human CD4 T cells and Enterobacteriaceae (dated by TCRdb to the early 2020s). What the study reported, not specific to this receptor: The reactivity of ex vivo clonotypes was inferred solely by matching the nucleotide sequences of those clonotypes to CFSE-low cultures from the same donors. In ex vivo samples, clonotypes with broad cross-reactivity seemed more expanded than specific clonotypes, as 11 of 19 and about 65% of the roughly 34 fell within the top 5%.

On this clone itself: Its antigen has not been determined. One base away there is no much larger clone; base qualities are not given.

Memory CD4+ T cells, defined as all CD4+ cells other than CD45RA+CCR7+CD95- naive cells, were FACS-sorted on a FACSAria III to a purity of over 95%. Blood from healthy donors came from blood donation centers in Switzerland. Total CD4+ T cells and monocytes were enriched by positive selection with CD4 and CD14 magnetic microbeads. CD8+, CD14+, CD16+, CD56+, CD19+ and CD25-bright cells were excluded before sorting. To assess in vivo expansion of bacteria-reactive clonotypes, total memory CD4+ T cells from a couple of blood donors were sequenced directly ex vivo. Peripheral blood mononuclear cells were isolated from donor blood using Ficoll-Paque Plus. Deep-level sequencing was performed on ex vivo total memory CD4+ samples, with a detection sensitivity of one cell in 200,000. Genomic DNA was extracted from cell pellets with the QIAamp DNA Micro Kit, and its quantity and purity were checked by spectrophotometry. The immunoSEQ multiplex PCR assay was used to amplify TCR Vbeta CDR3 regions. Amplicons were sequenced on the Illumina HiSeq platform. The retrieved sequences were 87 nucleotides in length and included the CDR3 region. The study's processing was this. A unique productive TCR Vbeta nucleotide sequence was defined as a clonotype and was quantified by productive template frequency from ImmunoSEQ Analyzer V3.0. Expanded clonotypes were defined using a threshold set at the top 5th percentile of each repertoire ranked by frequency. The R package fossil was used to compute repertoire overlap as Chao-Jaccard, and the R package MASS was used to visualize the overlap by nonmetric multidimensional scaling. The immuneACCESS repertoire file appears here via TCRdb, limited to in-frame rearrangements. These files lack a portion of the clones; in checked studies, under half of the deficit traces to unresolved V genes, and the cause of the others is not known. The V and J calls and clone size were taken over from that table, and D and trimming were inferred from the DNA. In this sample the table shows tens of thousands of clones, almost 85% of which occur a single time. The top ten clones comprise over 1.5% of the sample.

V and J lose 4 bases and 8 bases, and a span of 14 bases separates them. The CDR3 goes from the cysteine to the phenylalanine over 13 residues. Only CDR3 DNA is held: 39 bases, read in frame from base 1. The CDR1 and CDR2 encoded by the germline V gene (reference sequence) are LNHDA and SQIVND. The rearranged chain carries TRBV19 and TRBJ1-2; matching of 6 bases hints at TRBD1 as the D gene. The receptor was isolated from a human donor in good health. Material for sequencing was memory CD4+ T cells from blood. The sample's cell subset or site label is to be understood as: total memory CD4 T cells sorted directly ex vivo, unstimulated. This receptor carries the CDR3 CASSSTGMGGYTF. The DNA sequence is TGTGCCAGTAGTAGCACAGGGATGGGGGGCTACACCTTC.